This TCR beta chain comes out of a study of blood T cells in healthy people across ages (dated by TCRdb to the mid-2010s). Looking at the study overall: In model experiments, roughly one uniquely barcoded TCR beta cDNA molecule per two T cells was captured by template switching. Age-related changes in TCR beta repertoire diversity were measured in the study by deep sequencing normalized with unique cDNA molecular identifiers. The donors were split into four age groups: young (average around 15 years), middle-aged (around 40), aged (roughly 68) and long-lived (roughly 88). To avoid experimental bias, donors of different ages were randomly spread across the sequencing lanes. Two additional independent replicas of 1 million unique cDNA reads from the same blood draw were analyzed for two donors (one aged 18 to 29 and one aged 80 or older). Overall results and qualifications from the work: Estimates of total diversity based on one million sequenced T cells were considered lower bounds and underestimates. Observed TCR beta diversity per million T cells fell roughly linearly with age, and a significant reduction was already apparent by age about 36. Conclusive comparison of naive and antigen-experienced compartments was prevented by the profiling of bulk unsorted PBMCs. The CMV infection status of donors was not known, potentially confounding age-related changes in expanded clonotypes. There was a strong correlation between observed TCR beta diversity and the percentage of naive T cells measured by flow cytometry. Compared with the aged group, the long-lived group had more naive CD4+ T cells, fewer expanded clones and increased TCR diversity, a pattern suggesting age selection.

Donors were about 36 systemically healthy Caucasian individuals from Russia aged roughly 6 to 90 years. Around 9.9 milliliters of peripheral blood were collected from each donor into EDTA-treated Vacutainer tubes. Ficoll-Paque density-gradient centrifugation was used to isolate PBMCs, with at least 6.5 million per sample. Total RNA, at least 5 micrograms per sample, was extracted from PBMCs with Trizol reagent. The percentages of naive CD45RAhigh/CD27high T cells were determined by flow cytometry on a PBMC aliquot from every donor. At the junction V is shortened by 0 bases and J by 2 bases; bases outside the gene matches: 3. CDR1 GTSNPN and CDR2 SVGIG are derived from the germline V gene (reference sequence). The CDR3 goes from the cysteine to the phenylalanine over 14 residues. The kept DNA is CDR3 alone, 42 bases in frame from the first base. The library relied on 5' RACE. This sample was sequenced with an Illumina HiSeq 2500. The second PCR ran for about 6 to 12 cycles and used a J-beta primer mix along with a sample-barcoded 5' primer. A template-switch 5' adaptor carrying 12 random nucleotides introduced a unique molecular identifier onto each TCR beta cDNA molecule. Each sample yielded at least 3 million CDR3-containing paired-end reads. All of the RNA was converted into first-strand cDNA using the Mint cDNA synthesis kit, with a TRBC-specific oligonucleotide serving as the primer. After uracil-DNA glycosylase treatment, a first 18-cycle PCR used universal primers M1SS and BC2_uni_R on all cDNA. Regarding the original processing steps: Normalization of each sample was performed by random selection of 1 million high-quality reads, each carrying a distinct molecular identifier. Reads sharing molecular identifiers were discarded rather than binned into consensus sequences. MiTCR, run with a Q25 quality threshold and the strictest error-elimination algorithm, handled CDR3 identification, clonotype clustering and error correction. A nonparametric unseen species model with Euler transformation was used to estimate lower-bound total TCR beta diversity. TCRdb trimmed public reads at Q25 via fastp, called clones via MiXCR and kept in-frame beta chains. Every entry covers one CDR3 protein and lists the most common genes and DNA from its rows. Here the V and J calls rest on TCRdb's processing, not on the authors' analysis. Present in this sample are 650,000 to 950,000 distinct CDR3 sequences, 44% of which were seen just once. Jointly, the top ten make up about 19% of the sample.

Turning to this clonotype: What antigen it recognizes has not been identified. One base away there is no much larger clone; base qualities are not given.

In this chain, TRBV30 is recombined with TRBJ1-2; 7 junctional bases match TRBD1. The sequence was obtained from a man in his 60s in good health. The sequenced material came from blood. The CDR3 sequence is CAWSVQGGNYGYTF. The nucleotides read TGTGCCTGGAGTGTACAAGGGGGCAACTATGGCTACACCTTC.